Shown below are 17 T cell receptor beta chains from a single sample sequenced in a study of T-cell reconstitution after alpha-beta-depleted transplantation in children. Construction of the TCRbeta library involved unique molecular identifiers. TCRdb analysed the PCR reads with MiXCR anew, one entry per CDR3 protein. The data show 60,000 or so distinct CDR3 sequences, 40% to 45% seen once. The material sequenced was PBMCs, mostly from graft donor cells, taken 360 days after TCRalphabeta/CD19-depleted stem cell transplant. These receptors were collected from a male patient between 5 and 17 years old who had a stem cell transplant for acute lymphoblastic leukemia, so the T cells may come from the graft donor.

V gene TRBV14 combines with J gene TRBJ2-3; 10 bases align to TRBD2. The germline CDR1 and CDR2 sequences are SGHDN and FVKESK. V was clipped by 2 bases and J by 2 bases; unmatched bases: 4. The length of the CDR3 is 16 residues. The CDR3 loop reads CASSQIAGGHTDTQYF. CDR3 bases: TGTGCCAGCAGCCAAATAGCGGGAGGACACACAGATACGCAGTATTTT. Filled out from reference TRBV14 and TRBJ2-3, the complete variable domain reads EAGVTQFPSHSVIEKGQTVTLRCDPISGHDNLYWYRRVMGKEIKFLLHFVKESKQDESGMPNNRFLAERTGGTYSTLKVQPAELEDSGVYFCASSQIAGGHTDTQYFGPGTRLTVL.

The chain employs TRBV6-5 and TRBJ2-3; 10 bases agree with TRBD2. The CDR3 covers 17 residues. V shed 0 bases, J shed 2 bases, and the junction held 5 bases outside the gene matches. The germline gives CDR1 MNHEY, CDR2 SVGAGI. The CDR3 DNA sequence: TGTGCCAGCAGTTACTCCCGGCTAGCGGGAGTCACAGATACGCAGTATTTT. It translates to CASSYSRLAGVTDTQYF.

The sample holds a few counts of this clonotype. This chain connects TRBV11-1 to TRBJ2-7; D might be TRBD1 (6 bases). Trimming removed 1 base at V and 7 bases at J, with 14 bases between. The CDR3 extends over 14 amino acids. CDR1 is SGHAT and CDR2 is FQDESV in the germline V gene (reference sequence). The CDR3 DNA sequence: TGTGCCAGCAGCTTAGAAGGTTCGCAGGGGGAGCAGTACTTC. Translated, it gives CASSLEGSQGEQYF.

The chain combines TRBV7-6 with TRBJ2-5; 7 bases are shared with TRBD2. The CDR3 contains 16 residues. Germline V gene lookup returns CDR1 SGHVS and CDR2 FNYEAQ. The J segment lost 4 bases and the V segment lost 1 base, leaving 9 bases of the junction unmatched. CDR3 sequence reads: CASSLGVTSERETQYF. The DNA of the CDR3 is TGTGCCAGCAGCTTAGGGGTTACTAGCGAGCGAGAGACCCAGTACTTC.

The chain employs TRBV2 and TRBJ2-7; tentatively, D is TRBD2 (5 bases). V shed 4 bases and J shed 7 bases, with 5 bases lying between them. The CDR3 is 10 residues long. Per germline, CDR1 SNHLY and CDR2 FYNNEI. The CDR3 is CASSGREQYF. The CDR3 nucleotides are TGTGCCAGCAGTGGGAGGGAGCAGTACTTC.

V and J are TRBV6-5 and TRBJ1-6, with D possibly TRBD1 on 5 matching bases. Deletions cut 0 bases from V and 6 bases from J, with 12 bases between. The germline gives CDR1 MNHEY, CDR2 SVGAGI. The CDR3 totals 16 residues. CDR3 nucleotides: TGTGCCAGCAGTTACTCCCAAGGGGTGGGTAATTCACCCCTCCACTTT. Protein product: CASSYSQGVGNSPLHF.

The CDR3 region is CASSPSGLAGINEQFF. The DNA for the CDR3 is TGTGCCAGCAGCCCTTCGGGACTAGCGGGGATTAATGAGCAGTTCTTC. This rearrangement joins TRBV7-3 to TRBJ2-1; 13 bases align to TRBD2. Germline CDR1 is SGHTA and CDR2 is FQGTGA. The V and J ends lost 5 bases and 7 bases, in that order; junction bases with no gene match: 8. The CDR3 runs to 16 residues.

This sequence joins TRBV6-2 or TRBV6-3 and TRBJ2-1; D may match TRBD1 or TRBD2 (5 bases each). Germline V gene lookup returns CDR1 MNHEY and CDR2 SVGEGT. Trimming removed 2 bases at V and 10 bases at J, with 15 bases between. The CDR3 spans 14 residues. This CDR3 reads CASSYLGDPLEQFF. The CDR3 DNA follows: TGTGCCAGCAGTTACCTAGGGGACCCACTCGAGCAGTTCTTC.

The chain couples TRBV4-1 to TRBJ1-1; tentatively, D is TRBD1 (5 bases). Germline V CDR1 and CDR2: MGHRA, YSYEKL. Trimming stripped 6 bases from V and 5 bases from J, with 16 bases between. CDR3 length: 14 amino acids. In nucleotides, the CDR3 is TGCGCCAGCAGTCCTATCCTCAGGGAAACTGAAGCTTTCTTT. Its translation is CASSPILRETEAFF.

The chain recombines TRBV2 with TRBJ2-1, with D uncertain. The CDR3 runs to 13 residues. V was trimmed by 6 bases and J by 4 bases, leaving 10 bases between them. CDR1 is SNHLY and CDR2 is FYNNEI in the germline V gene. The CDR3 nucleotides are TGTGCCAGCAGGAATGTTGATTACAATGAGCAGTTCTTC. This codes for CASRNVDYNEQFF.

This clonotype was seen only once. The chain employs TRBV14 and TRBJ2-5; D remains ambiguous. The CDR3 runs to 12 residues. V gave up 3 bases and J gave up 2 bases, with 4 bases separating them. In germline, CDR1 is SGHDN, CDR2 FVKESK. CDR3 sequence (DNA): TGTGCCAGCAGCCACGATCAAGAGACCCAGTACTTC. Its translation: CASSHDQETQYF.

V usage is TRBV7-9 and J usage is TRBJ2-7, with 7 nucleotides matching TRBD1. The CDR3 runs 15 residues. With 0 bases clipped from V and 5 bases from J, the junction kept 7 bases outside the gene matches. Germline CDR1 reads SEHNR; CDR2 reads FQNEAQ (reference sequence). CDR3 nucleotide sequence: TGTGCCAGCAGCTTAGCGGCAGGGGGTTTCGACGAGCAGTACTTC. Amino acid sequence: CASSLAAGGFDEQYF. The variable domain in full, completed from reference TRBV7-9 and TRBJ2-7, reads DTGVSQNPRHKITKRGQNVTFRCDPISEHNRLYWYRQTLGQGPEFLTYFQNEAQLEKSRLLSDRFSAERPKGSFSTLEIQRTEQGDSAMYLCASSLAAGGFDEQYFGPGTRLTVT.

This clonotype was seen a handful of times. The chain employs TRBV18 and TRBJ2-5; 7 bases map to TRBD2. The V gene end was trimmed by 3 bases and the J gene end by 2 bases; junction bases not matched to a gene: 6. Germline assignment: CDR1 KGHSH and CDR2 LQKENI. This CDR3 is 15 amino acids long. The CDR3 reads CASSPGTTVQETQYF. The CDR3 coding sequence is TGTGCCAGCTCACCCGGGACTACAGTGCAAGAGACCCAGTACTTC.

The chain is built from TRBV10-3 and TRBJ2-3, with 8 bases aligning to TRBD2. This CDR3 spans 15 amino acids. In germline, CDR1 is ENHRY, CDR2 SYGVKD. J lost 4 bases, V lost 4 bases, and 7 bases had no gene match. The chain's CDR3 is CAISALAGSSDTQYF. As DNA, the CDR3 is TGTGCCATCAGTGCCTTAGCGGGGTCCTCAGATACGCAGTATTTT.

This sequence joins TRBV6-2 or TRBV6-3 and TRBJ2-7; D is uncertain. This CDR3 has 16 amino acids. Trimming cost V 7 bases and J 3 bases, with 22 bases left between them. Germline loops: CDR1 MNHEY, CDR2 SVGEGT. The CDR3 loop is CASTDISRFPVYEQYF. CDR3 DNA: TGTGCCAGCACCGACATCTCCAGGTTTCCGGTCTACGAGCAGTACTTC.

V gene TRBV15 combines with J gene TRBJ2-2; 8 nucleotides match TRBD2. V shed 5 bases, J shed 1 base, and the junction held 6 bases outside the gene matches. Per the germline V gene, CDR1 is LNHNV and CDR2 is YYDKDF (reference sequence). The CDR3 loop spans 16 amino acids. For the CDR3, the DNA is TGTGCCACCAGCTGGGGCGGGAGGTTGAACACCGGGGAGCTGTTTTTT. This translates into CATSWGGRLNTGELFF.

This sequence joins TRBV12-3 or TRBV12-4 and TRBJ2-1, with D tentatively TRBD1 (6 bases). V lost 5 bases, J lost 10 bases, and 12 bases lay in between. The CDR3 covers 12 residues. The DNA of the CDR3 is TGTGCCAGCAGTCACAGGGTTGGGGAGCAGTTCTTC. Translated, it gives CASSHRVGEQFF.